Listed below are T cell receptor beta chains from one sample, sequenced in a study of blood T cells in healthy people across ages. TCRdb fed the 5' RACE reads into MiXCR, producing one record per CDR3 protein. The sample records around 1.5 million distinct CDR3 sequences, about 40% being singletons. The sample taken for sequencing was blood. The receptors derive from a woman aged 18-30 years in good health. Each CDR3 is given without its conserved first and last residue. Each record gives: clone size, D gene, V gene, CDR3 length, CDR3 protein. The D gene is left open where the match is weak. Only some rows state a clone size, as once, few, many or a class for expanded clones.

>few|TRBD1|TRBV5-6|12
ASSSDRGHYGYT
>-|-|TRBV2|12
ASKGPTVNTEAF
>-|-|TRBV2|12
ASSKDGLNQPQH
>-|TRBD1|TRBV10-3|13
AISAPGQSSYEQY
>-|-|TRBV4-1|15
ASSPQGGGSGANVLT
>few|-|TRBV28|14
ASSYEEGPMNTEAF
>-|-|TRBV19|11
ASSMGMWETQY
>few|TRBD1|TRBV5-1|13
ASSLGTGFQYEQY
>few|-|TRBV18|11
ASKGSKQETQY
>-|-|TRBV6-5|12
ASSYSASSYGYT
>few|-|TRBV7-6|14
ASSLEEGPPYNEQF
>few|TRBD2|TRBV18|14
ASSPILAGGDNEQF
>-|TRBD1|TRBV27|14
ASSLSGQGVADTQY
>many|TRBD2|TRBV20-1|9
SAGGTDTQY
>few|-|TRBV5-5|16
ASSLASLGGTTQETQY
>-|TRBD2|TRBV10-3|13
AISATSGAYNEQF
>many|-|TRBV29-1|11
SVDLTGLYEQY
>-|-|TRBV4-1|14
ASSPGRGWGQETQY
>few|-|TRBV28|12
ASSYLMVRDTQY
>few|TRBD1|TRBV6-5|14
ASRRGDRGLSTEAF
>few|TRBD1|TRBV12-3/TRBV12-4|11
ASRSGQINEQF
>-|TRBD2|TRBV4-1|14
ASSQDPWGGNYEQY
>once|TRBD2|TRBV10-3|11
ALRTSETYEQY
>-|TRBD1|TRBV10-3|11
AISGGTDSLRY
>few|-|TRBV7-3|15
ASSYDAPGRGHYEQY
>-|-|TRBV12-3/TRBV12-4|10
ASSLPKATQY
>-|-|TRBV11-3|11
ASSPFTGQTQY
>-|-|TRBV30|12
AWTRTKGPYEQY
>-|-|TRBV9|11
ASSAGLQETQY
>-|TRBD2|TRBV3-1|15
ASSPRTSGLSTDTQY
>few|-|TRBV10-3|10
AISGSNYGYT
>-|-|TRBV18|13
ASSGQNLNTGELF
>few|TRBD1|TRBV12-3/TRBV12-4|13
ASRGTGGDADTQY
>-|-|TRBV11-2|14
ASSFNVMSAGHEQY
>few|-|TRBV20-1|13
SAPPGTLRGDEQY
>-|-|TRBV6-6|11
ASNSGVKETQY